This is a list of T cell receptor beta chains from one sample in a study of patients and donors after allogeneic stem cell transplantation. TCRdb reanalysed the RT-PCR reads using MiXCR and keeps one entry per CDR3 protein. Of approximately 20,000 distinct CDR3 sequences detected, around 4.5% appear once; the ten largest clones hold 35% to 45%. The material sequenced was blood, either unsorted or a sorted T cell fraction (not recorded which). Source of these receptors: a human donor who was either an allogeneic HSCT recipient or a stem cell or donor lymphocyte infusion donor (not recorded which). It is not recorded whose cells these are; they may come from a transplant donor. Both conserved end residues are trimmed from each CDR3.

j_gene: TRBJ2-1; v_gene: TRBV7-9; CDR3aa: ASSHNRGVYNEQF
j_gene: TRBJ1-4; v_gene: TRBV7-9; CDR3aa: ASSLGPNEKLF
j_gene: TRBJ1-1; v_gene: TRBV7-9; CDR3aa: ASSLRVTEAF
j_gene: TRBJ1-1; v_gene: TRBV5-1; CDR3aa: ASSLGTGGSAF
j_gene: TRBJ2-3; v_gene: TRBV6-5; CDR3aa: ASSYWGQLLIGDSDTQY
j_gene: TRBJ1-2; v_gene: TRBV5-1; CDR3aa: ASSLDNEFYGYT
j_gene: TRBJ1-6; v_gene: TRBV7-9; CDR3aa: ASSKPQGDLGSPLH
j_gene: TRBJ2-5; v_gene: TRBV7-9; CDR3aa: ASSLRQGSQETQY
j_gene: TRBJ2-3; v_gene: TRBV20-1; CDR3aa: SGPSCSYGADTQY
j_gene: TRBJ1-2; v_gene: TRBV7-9; CDR3aa: ASSLFWERPGDGYT
j_gene: TRBJ2-5; v_gene: TRBV7-9; CDR3aa: ASSLASTAQETQY
j_gene: TRBJ1-1; v_gene: TRBV28; CDR3aa: ASERGNTEAF
j_gene: TRBJ1-5; v_gene: TRBV6-6; CDR3aa: ASTTDRLQPQH
j_gene: TRBJ1-5; v_gene: TRBV18; CDR3aa: ASSPQGNQPQH
j_gene: TRBJ1-2; v_gene: TRBV20-1; CDR3aa: SASDGGGYT
j_gene: TRBJ1-2; v_gene: TRBV27; CDR3aa: ASSLGRDRGHYGYT
j_gene: TRBJ1-6; v_gene: TRBV7-9; CDR3aa: ASSPRQMMDNSPLH
j_gene: TRBJ2-5; v_gene: TRBV5-1; CDR3aa: ASSKDRQQETQY
j_gene: TRBJ2-7; v_gene: TRBV6-1; CDR3aa: ASTRQGAHEQY
j_gene: TRBJ1-5; v_gene: TRBV12-3/TRBV12-4; CDR3aa: ASTSDSANQPQH
j_gene: TRBJ2-4; v_gene: TRBV28; CDR3aa: ASSSPLGAKNIQY
j_gene: TRBJ2-4; v_gene: TRBV16; CDR3aa: ASSPLGQAGGPNIQY
j_gene: TRBJ1-3; v_gene: TRBV7-2; CDR3aa: ASSPQPSSGNTIY
j_gene: TRBJ2-5; v_gene: TRBV3-1; CDR3aa: ASRLPGRQETQY
j_gene: TRBJ2-7; v_gene: TRBV13; CDR3aa: ASSFGDRGRSYEQY
j_gene: TRBJ1-1; v_gene: TRBV10-3; CDR3aa: AISGGKTEAF
j_gene: TRBJ2-7; v_gene: TRBV28; CDR3aa: ASSGASRTSYEQY
j_gene: TRBJ2-5; v_gene: TRBV20-1; CDR3aa: SARFGETQY
j_gene: TRBJ2-7; v_gene: TRBV18; CDR3aa: ASSLQGSAYEQY
j_gene: TRBJ2-7; v_gene: TRBV15; CDR3aa: ATSRGQGYAEQY
j_gene: TRBJ2-7; v_gene: TRBV19; CDR3aa: ASSLRRGSTYEQY
j_gene: TRBJ2-7; v_gene: TRBV20-1; CDR3aa: SARDGALAGDTSYEQY
j_gene: TRBJ2-1; v_gene: TRBV27; CDR3aa: ASSPLQGGYEQF
j_gene: TRBJ2-7; v_gene: TRBV6-1; CDR3aa: ASSESGTYEQY
j_gene: TRBJ2-1; v_gene: TRBV5-6; CDR3aa: ASSFLSSGGMGNEQF
j_gene: TRBJ1-2; v_gene: TRBV7-9; CDR3aa: ASSSYWGEEDGYT
j_gene: TRBJ1-1; v_gene: TRBV7-9; CDR3aa: ASSFGVTEAF
j_gene: TRBJ1-1; v_gene: TRBV18; CDR3aa: ASSPVSLTEAF
j_gene: TRBJ1-6; v_gene: TRBV7-9; CDR3aa: ASSLVGVGSPLH
j_gene: TRBJ2-5; v_gene: TRBV7-3; CDR3aa: ASSLSGLAEETQY
j_gene: TRBJ2-3; v_gene: TRBV10-3; CDR3aa: AISEGSSGRVGDTQY
j_gene: TRBJ1-2; v_gene: TRBV7-9; CDR3aa: ASSLGELLYGYT
j_gene: TRBJ2-3; v_gene: TRBV10-3; CDR3aa: ATSTGGDHDTQY
j_gene: TRBJ1-4; v_gene: TRBV28; CDR3aa: ASSLSGEGREKLF
j_gene: TRBJ2-2; v_gene: TRBV7-8; CDR3aa: ASTRLAFQDTGELF
j_gene: TRBJ2-1; v_gene: TRBV2; CDR3aa: ASSDQTISNEQF
j_gene: TRBJ2-3; v_gene: TRBV5-1; CDR3aa: ASSLAPGGTTDTQY
j_gene: TRBJ2-3; v_gene: TRBV20-1; CDR3aa: SARGSGGPDTQY
j_gene: TRBJ2-1; v_gene: TRBV5-4; CDR3aa: ASSRGGRSGNNEQF